The source of this T cell receptor beta chain is a study of blood T cell repertoires in COVID-19 (dated by TCRdb to 2018 to 2020). About the investigation overall: The collaborator samples originated in the United States, Italy and Spain and spanned the acute and convalescent phases of COVID-19. Deeply sampled blood TCRbeta repertoires from subjects exposed to, actively infected with, or recovered from COVID-19 were included in the dataset. Where available, HLA class I and class II types were taken from metadata supplied by the sample provider and were not determined by assay-based typing. Samples came from the ongoing ImmuneRACE study (first 160 participants) plus 1,254 subjects from 6 global collaborators. The repertoires were released in a freely available public database intended as a resource for research on the immune response to SARS-CoV-2. The prospective study material was composed of cDNA or gDNA derived from T cells, B-cell-depleted T cells, or PBMCs. The sample metadata nearly always contained a de-identified subject ID, COVID-19 status, age in years and sex.

Each collaborating institution followed its own protocols to collect whole blood in K2EDTA tubes. For TCRbeta analysis, collaborators shipped samples in one of three forms: frozen whole blood, isolated PBMCs, or DNA extracted from either of those sample types. The CDR3 contains 16 residues, cysteine and phenylalanine counted. The sequence is cut down to CDR3 DNA, 48 bases in frame from base 1. CDR1 and CDR2 are read off the germline V gene as MDHEN and SYDVKM. V and J are trimmed by 3 bases and 3 bases, and the gene matches miss 7 bases of the junction. TCRbeta CDR3 regions were amplified from genomic DNA by means of the immunoSEQ Assay, a bias-controlled multiplex PCR. On the study's bioinformatics: The number of nucleated cells in each sample was estimated from the amplification of reference gene primers within the assay. To quantify the absolute abundance of each unique TCRbeta CDR3 rearrangement, sequence reads were collapsed and filtered. For each sample, productive Simpson clonality was calculated by taking the square root of Simpson's diversity index across productive rearrangements. TCRdb provides this immuneACCESS table in a form limited to in-frame rearrangements. Some clones are lacking; in checked studies, under half of them reflect an unresolved V gene, and why the rest are absent is not known. For V, J and clone size, that table is used; D and trimming come from the DNA. Recorded for this sample are a few hundred thousand clones; approximately 85% of them occurred a single time. The biggest ten clones account for under 2% of the sample.

Note on this clone: Its binding antigen is unknown. Within one base of it there is no much larger clone, and no base qualities were kept.

Here is what the overall study found, with its caveats: Clinical and demographic metadata were provided uncurated, with the amount varying by source and participant.

This TCR came from a woman aged 45-65 years with acute or convalescent COVID-19. Sequencing was carried out using peripheral blood. Here the chain combines TRBV28 and TRBJ1-2, and TRBD1 matches 10 of the central bases. CDR3 sequence: CASSFRQGALYYGYTF. The DNA is as follows: TGTGCCAGCAGTTTTAGACAGGGGGCTCTTTACTATGGCTACACCTTC.